This T cell receptor beta chain emerged from a study of shared clonotypes between healthy human individuals. At the level of the study: Donors had three CD4 naive, three CD4 memory, two CD8 naive and one CD8 memory plate apiece. The study, taken as a whole, reports: Naive subsets tended to show greater estimated richness than memory subsets.

Each replicate PCR on the sorted subsets used 200 to 250 ng DNA (roughly 27,000 T cell genomes). Produced via immunoSEQ multiplex PCR; TCRdb's table is partial and in-frame only. The table has millions of clones, around nine tenths seen once; the top ten hold over 0.12%. Note on this clone: Its antigen is currently unknown.

The sequenced sample consisted of naive CD4+ T cells sorted from blood. The subset: CD45RA+ positively selected. The TCR originated in a young man in good health.

The CDR3 sequence is CASSYLDASSYNEQFF. CDR3 nucleotides: TGTGCCAGCAGTTACCTTGACGCAAGCTCCTACAATGAGCAGTTCTTC. The chain couples TRBV6-5 to TRBJ2-1; D gene unclear. Trimming shortened V by 2 bases and J by 0 bases, and 11 bases separated the two germline ends. The germline V gene encodes CDR1 MNHEY and CDR2 SVGAGI. This CDR3 region has 16 residues.